The clone carrying this T cell receptor (beta chain) occurred a few times. The antigen is undetermined. The data were obtained in a study of CD8+ T cells in alopecia areata. This CDR3 is built from 12 residues. Germline loops: CDR1 SQVTM, CDR2 ANQGSEA. J lost 4 bases, V lost 7 bases, and 5 bases had no gene match. The sample's treatment: oral pan-JAK inhibitor, 5-10 mg twice daily. Collection of lesional scalp punch biopsies and peripheral blood was performed in alopecia areata patients. RNA was isolated and reverse transcribed to cDNA, the sequencing template. TCRdb's copy holds only in-frame clones and misses some; the assay was immunoSEQ multiplex PCR. The sample lists 150,000 to 200,000 clones; roughly 63% were seen once. Overall study results and limits: Normal scalp showed lower clonality than lesional scalp, especially alopecia totalis/universalis.

This specimen was CD4+ T cells sorted from blood, taken at roughly week 58, from a patient treated with tofacitinib. The chain is built from TRBV29-1 and TRBJ1-2, with 8 nucleotides matching TRBD1. This receptor was taken from a human donor with alopecia areata. DNA for the CDR3: TGCAGCGCCGGACAGGGCGGCTATGGCTACACCTTC. Amino acids: CSAGQGGYGYTF.